The clone carrying this T cell receptor beta chain was observed a single time. The antigen remains unidentified. The source of the sample is a study of Ad26.COV2.S vaccination and SARS-CoV-2 variants. Study-level results: Relative to placebo recipients, vaccine recipients exhibited elevated spike-specific TCR breadth. The breadth of spike-specific CD8+ and CD4+ T cell responses after vaccination was reportedly substantial. Measurements of TCR breadth and depth may have given underestimates of the total T cell responses.

Sequenced by immunoSEQ multiplex PCR; TCRdb stores in-frame clones only, minus some. This table has about 87,000 clones, 82% appearing once. Trimming took 2 bases from V and 4 from J, leaving 15 bases between them. This CDR3 has 16 residues. Germline CDR1 and CDR2: MNHNS and SASEGT. V and J are TRBV6-1 and TRBJ1-3; D may be TRBD1 (5 bases). This clonotype was obtained from a human donor who had recovered from COVID-19. This material consisted of peripheral blood, taken after recovery from COVID-19. In nucleotides, the CDR3 is TGTGCCAGCAGTGAAATCGGGGGGTCGTCAGGAAACACCATATATTTT. Residues: CASSEIGGSSGNTIYF.